This T cell receptor (beta chain) originates from a study of T cells expressing NK-cell markers. Study background: HCMV seropositivity marked seven of the eight sequenced donors; one was seronegative.

CDR3 size: 13 residues. The authors generated TCR beta cDNA through 5'RACE template switching with UMIs. From the 5' RACE reads, TCRdb lists one entry per CDR3 protein and no DNA. Its clone listing holds roughly 450,000 distinct CDR3 sequences. Sequenced sample: blood T cells: a sorted CD56 or NKG2C T cell subset, CD4+ or CD8+ T cells, or bulk PBMC T cells (not recorded which). The receptor comes from a woman between 45 and 60 years old in good health. The rearrangement joins TRBV12-3 or TRBV12-4 to TRBJ2-3. The CDR3 protein is CASGIAGTDTQYF.